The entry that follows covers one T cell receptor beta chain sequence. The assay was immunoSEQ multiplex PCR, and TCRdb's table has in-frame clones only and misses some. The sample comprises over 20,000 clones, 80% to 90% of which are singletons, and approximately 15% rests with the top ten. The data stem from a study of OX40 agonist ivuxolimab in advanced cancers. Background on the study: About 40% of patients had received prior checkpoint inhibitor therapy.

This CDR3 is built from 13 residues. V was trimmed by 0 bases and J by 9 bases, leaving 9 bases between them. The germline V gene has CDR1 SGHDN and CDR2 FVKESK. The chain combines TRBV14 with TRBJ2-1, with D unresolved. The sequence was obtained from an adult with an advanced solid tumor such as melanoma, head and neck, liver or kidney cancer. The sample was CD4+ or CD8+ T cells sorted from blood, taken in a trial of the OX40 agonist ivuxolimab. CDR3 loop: CASSQDFRGEQFF. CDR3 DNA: TGTGCCAGCAGCCAAGACTTTAGAGGTGAGCAGTTCTTC.